These 21 T cell receptor beta chains originate from one sample sequenced in a study of T-cell memory formation after mild COVID-19. TCRdb reprocessed the 5' RACE reads with MiXCR, giving one entry per CDR3 protein. The repertoire holds approximately 180,000 distinct CDR3 sequences, with around 15% as singletons. Input material: PBMCs or a T cell subset sorted from them (not recorded which). These receptors all stem from an adult woman who had mild COVID-19 (a few samples of this study predate the infection). Cell type and time point are not known.

This clonotype was seen only a few times. V usage is TRBV6-1 and J usage is TRBJ2-7; D unresolved. Germline assignment: CDR1 MNHNS and CDR2 SASEGT. The CDR3 spans 12 residues. Trimming pared 8 bases from V and 2 bases from J, leaving 10 bases between. The CDR3, as DNA: TGTGCCAGCGCGGAACAGACCTACGAGCAGTACTTC. The encoded protein is CASAEQTYEQYF.

In its sample, this clonotype was seen a few times. This sequence joins TRBV3-1 and TRBJ1-1; D unclear. Trimming stripped 4 bases from V and 11 bases from J, with 14 bases between. This CDR3 is built from 12 residues. Looked up from germline, CDR1 is LGHDT and CDR2 is YNNKEL (reference sequence). Written as DNA, the CDR3 is TGTGCCAGCAGCCCCCCGGGGATCGGGGCTTTCTTT. The encoded protein is CASSPPGIGAFF.

The chain links TRBV3-1 to TRBJ2-1; 11 bases fit TRBD2. Germline V gene data show CDR1 as LGHDT and CDR2 as YNNKEL (reference sequence). V dropped 5 bases and J dropped 10; count of bases not matched to a gene: 7. The CDR3 sequence is 14 residues long. The CDR3 reads CASSGVSGRGEQFF. Written as DNA, the CDR3 is TGTGCCAGCAGCGGCGTTAGCGGGAGGGGAGAGCAGTTCTTC.

This sequence joins TRBV29-1 and TRBJ2-1; 10 positions match TRBD2. Germline CDR1 is SQVTM and CDR2 is ANQGSEA. V was clipped by 0 bases and J by 8 bases; unmatched bases: 16. The length of the CDR3 is 18 residues. The DNA for the CDR3 is TGCAGCGTTGAAGATCTTCAAAGGCTAGCGGGAGTCTCAGATGAGCAGTTCTTC. Translation gives CSVEDLQRLAGVSDEQFF.

This clonotype was seen at least ten times. The J gene is TRBJ2-7, the V gene TRBV5-1; D unclear. Germline loops: CDR1 SGHRS, CDR2 YFSETQ. The V end lost 0 bases, the J end lost 5 bases, and 12 bases lay between the germline ends. There are 14 residues in the CDR3. In nucleotides, the CDR3 is TGCGCCAGCAGCTTGGCCAGTGACTGGCACGAGCAGTACTTC. It encodes CASSLASDWHEQYF. Combining the CDR3 with reference TRBV5-1 and TRBJ2-7 gives the whole variable domain KAGVTQTPRYLIKTRGQQVTLSCSPISGHRSVSWYQQTPGQGLQFLFEYFSETQRNKGNFPGRFSGRQFSNSRSEMNVSTLELGDSALYLCASSLASDWHEQYFGPGTRLTVT.

This chain uses TRBV2 with TRBJ2-7; 7 nucleotides align to TRBD1. This CDR3 contains 13 residues. V shed 7 bases and J 4 bases; nucleotides not matched to a gene: 7. Germline assignment: CDR1 SNHLY and CDR2 FYNNEI. CDR3 loop: CASNRDRGYEQYF. The CDR3 DNA sequence: TGTGCCAGCAATAGGGACAGAGGATACGAGCAGTACTTC.

This sequence joins TRBV18 and TRBJ1-1, with D maybe TRBD1 (5 bases). The CDR3 totals 15 residues. Germline lookup yields CDR1 KGHSH and CDR2 LQKENI. Trimming cost V 3 bases and J 4 bases, with 15 bases left between them. The CDR3 is CASSPIGEGTTEAFF. CDR3 sequence (DNA): TGTGCCAGCTCACCGATCGGGGAGGGGACCACTGAAGCTTTCTTT. The full variable domain, in which reference TRBV18 and TRBJ1-1 provide the parts outside the CDR3, is NAGVMQNPRHLVRRRGQEARLRCSPMKGHSHVYWYRQLPEEGLKFMVYLQKENIIDESGMPKERFSAEFPKEGPSILRIQQVVRGDSAAYFCASSPIGEGTTEAFFGQGTRLTVV.

This clonotype was counted only a few times. The chain joins TRBV12-3 or TRBV12-4 to TRBJ2-1, with 9 bases identical to TRBD1. CDR3 size: 12 residues. V shed 6 bases and J 12 bases; nucleotides not matched to a gene: 6. CDR3 loop: CASSRTGVLQFF. CDR3 DNA: TGTGCCAGCAGCCGGACAGGGGTATTGCAGTTCTTC.

The V and J genes are TRBV7-2 and TRBJ2-1, with 14 bases identical to TRBD2. This CDR3 comprises 15 residues. V was clipped by 5 bases and J by 8 bases; unmatched bases: 5. Germline V gives CDR1 SGHTA, CDR2 FQGNSA. CDR3 sequence reads: CASSIGLAGGYEQFF. As DNA, the CDR3 is TGTGCCAGCAGCATAGGACTAGCGGGGGGCTATGAGCAGTTCTTC.

The chain is built from TRBV5-5 and TRBJ1-1; 9 bases line up with TRBD1. The germline gives CDR1 SGHKS, CDR2 YYEKEE (reference sequence). This CDR3 spans 17 amino acids. Trimming cost V 1 base and J 5 bases; bases outside gene matches: 12. The CDR3 sequence: CASSLNRGPGTGTEAFF. DNA for the CDR3: TGTGCCAGCAGCTTGAACAGGGGGCCCGGGACGGGGACTGAAGCTTTCTTT.

This clonotype was seen a handful of times. This chain links TRBV5-1 with TRBJ2-5; TRBD1 matches at 8 bases. Germline V gene lookup returns CDR1 SGHRS and CDR2 YFSETQ. J lost 2 bases, V lost 6 bases, and 6 bases had no gene match. The CDR3 extends over 14 amino acids. In nucleotides, the CDR3 is TGCGCCAGCACCCCCGGACAGGGACAAGAGACCCAGTACTTC. It codes for CASTPGQGQETQYF.

This clonotype was detected a few times. The chain links TRBV5-1 to TRBJ1-1; unclear D gene. Germline CDR1 is SGHRS and CDR2 is YFSETQ. The ends were cut back, 2 bases at V and 4 bases at J, with 12 bases in the middle. The CDR3 length is 14 residues. CDR3 nucleotide sequence: TGCGCCAGCAGCTTCGAGGGCTCGGGCACTGAAGCTTTCTTT. It is translated as CASSFEGSGTEAFF. The variable domain in full, with the rest retrieved from reference TRBV5-1 and TRBJ1-1, is KAGVTQTPRYLIKTRGQQVTLSCSPISGHRSVSWYQQTPGQGLQFLFEYFSETQRNKGNFPGRFSGRQFSNSRSEMNVSTLELGDSALYLCASSFEGSGTEAFFGQGTRLTVV.

This clonotype was observed a few times. This chain joins TRBV6-2 or TRBV6-3 and TRBJ2-3; TRBD2 might be the D (6 bases). The germline CDR1 and CDR2 sequences are MNHEY and SVGEGT. This CDR3 has 15 residues. Deletions cut 5 bases from V and 0 bases from J, with 12 bases between. CDR3 DNA sequence: TGTGCCAGCAGTCCCCAGCGGGTTAGCACAGATACGCAGTATTTT. It translates to CASSPQRVSTDTQYF.

The CDR3 sequence is CATSDPSTRGTDTQYF. The CDR3 region has the DNA TGTGCCACCAGTGATCCCTCTACTCGTGGCACAGATACGCAGTATTTT. The chain carries TRBV24-1 and TRBJ2-3, with D hard to call. Germline V gives CDR1 KGHDR, CDR2 SFDVKD. V shed 3 bases and J shed 1 base, with 13 bases lying between them. This CDR3 contains 16 residues.

The chain couples TRBV12-3 or TRBV12-4 to TRBJ1-1, with TRBD1 matching 11 bases. CDR3 length equals 17 residues. Losses at the gene ends were 2 bases for V and 0 bases for J; bases not matched to a gene: 5. Here the CDR3 reads CASSLFWTGGLNTEAFF. The CDR3, as DNA: TGTGCCAGCAGTTTATTTTGGACAGGGGGCCTGAACACTGAAGCTTTCTTT.

This clonotype was detected only a few times. This chain links TRBV6-1 with TRBJ1-3; 7 positions match TRBD1. The CDR3 runs 12 residues. Trimming cost V 6 bases and J 7 bases; bases outside gene matches: 3. Germline-derived CDR1 and CDR2 are MNHNS and SASEGT. CDR3 loop: CASRQQGNTIYF. Here the CDR3 DNA reads TGTGCCAGCAGACAACAGGGGAACACCATATATTTT.

This clonotype was observed many times. The chain carries TRBV20-1 and TRBJ1-1, with 7 positions matching TRBD1. V shed 1 base and J 0 bases; nucleotides not matched to a gene: 8. In germline, CDR1 is DFQATT, CDR2 SNEGSKA (reference sequence). The CDR3 is made up of 16 amino acids. In nucleotides, the CDR3 is TGCAGTGCTAGAGGGCCGGGCCAGGGGGTGAACACTGAAGCTTTCTTT. Protein product: CSARGPGQGVNTEAFF.

This clonotype was seen only a few times. V and J are TRBV7-2 and TRBJ1-1; D may be TRBD1 (5 bases). The CDR3 has 16 residues. The germline V gene has CDR1 SGHTA and CDR2 FQGNSA. Between the trimmed V and J ends, which lost 4 bases and 0 bases, there was a span of 15 bases. CDR3 sequence reads: CASSSGVGLLNTEAFF. CDR3 DNA sequence: TGTGCCAGCAGCTCTGGGGTGGGACTCCTGAACACTGAAGCTTTCTTT.

CDR3 protein: CASSSTGPVLETQYF. The CDR3 DNA sequence: TGCGCCAGCAGCTCAACGGGCCCCGTTTTGGAGACCCAGTACTTC. The V gene is TRBV5-1, the J gene TRBJ2-5; D remains unclear. This CDR3 is built from 15 residues. Deletions cut 3 bases from V and 5 bases from J, with 17 bases between. Germline CDR1 reads SGHRS; CDR2 reads YFSETQ.

This clonotype has just a few counts. CDR3 amino acids: CASSHTTHKDEQFF. The CDR3 DNA reads as TGCGCCAGCAGCCACACCACCCACAAGGATGAGCAGTTCTTC. The chain recombines TRBV5-1 with TRBJ2-1; D is undetermined. The CDR3 sequence is 14 residues long. V was pared by 4 bases and J by 8 bases, with 16 bases between. CDR1 SGHRS and CDR2 YFSETQ come from the germline V gene.

This clonotype is medium-sized (0.01 to 0.1%). CDR3 bases: TGTGCCAGCACAATAGCGGCCTCAGGGAATGAGCAGTTCTTC. The encoded protein is CASTIAASGNEQFF. V usage is TRBV6-6 and J usage is TRBJ2-1; tentative D call: TRBD2 (6 bases). CDR3 length equals 14 residues. The V gene lost 7 bases and the J gene lost 7 bases, with 17 bases spanning the gap. Germline lookup yields CDR1 MNHNY and CDR2 SVGAGI (reference sequence).